This T cell receptor beta chain originates from a study of response to subunit inactivated influenza vaccine. The study's findings and limits: Researchers suggested that each seasonal influenza vaccination recruits few new T cells.

The germline V gene has CDR1 SGHRS and CDR2 YFSETQ. The V gene lost 0 bases and the J gene lost 1 base, with 20 bases spanning the gap. The CDR3 runs 18 residues. To note about this clonotype: Its specificity is unknown.

TCRdb re-called the RT-PCR reads through MiXCR, storing one row per CDR3 protein. Of hundreds of thousands of distinct CDR3 sequences in the sample, around a sixth were seen once. The sequence was obtained from a man aged 50 to 59 who received an inactivated influenza vaccine. Sequencing used PBMCs from blood, obtained about 5 days after vaccination. V is TRBV5-1 and J is TRBJ2-7; D is unresolved. CDR3 protein: CASSLVPRANTKSYEQYF. For the CDR3, the DNA is TGCGCCAGCAGCTTGGTACCCAGAGCGAATACTAAATCCTACGAGCAGTACTTC. The full variable domain, its missing parts supplied by reference TRBV5-1 and TRBJ2-7, is KAGVTQTPRYLIKTRGQQVTLSCSPISGHRSVSWYQQTPGQGLQFLFEYFSETQRNKGNFPGRFSGRQFSNSRSEMNVSTLELGDSALYLCASSLVPRANTKSYEQYFGPGTRLTVT.